Listed below are T cell receptor beta chains from one sample, sequenced in a study of OX40 agonist ivuxolimab in advanced cancers. Profiled with immunoSEQ multiplex PCR; TCRdb holds only in-frame clones, not every one. This sample has around 76,000 clones, with more than 70% found just once. The sequenced sample was CD4+ or CD8+ T cells sorted from blood, obtained in a trial of the OX40 agonist ivuxolimab. These receptors originate from an adult with an advanced solid tumor such as melanoma, head and neck, liver or kidney cancer. Both conserved end residues are part of each CDR3. D genes are given only for firm matches. Clone size is given for some rows only: seen once, a few or many times, or a class if the clone is expanded.

>TRBD2|TRBV4-2|-|TRBJ2-1
TGTGCCAGCAGCCAAAGCGGGGTACAATACAATGAGCAGTTCTTC
CASSQSGVQYNEQFF
>-|TRBV4-1|once|TRBJ2-5
TGCGCCAGCAGTCTCCGAGGGGGAGTTGAAGAGACCCAGTACTTC
CASSLRGGVEETQYF
>TRBD1|TRBV11-2|-|TRBJ1-6
TGTGCCAGCAGCTTTGGGACAGGGGTGTATAATTCACCCCTCCACTTT
CASSFGTGVYNSPLHF
>-|TRBV19|-|TRBJ1-2
TGTGCCAGTAGTACGAGACGACACCGCGAACAAAACTATGGCTACACCTTC
CASSTRRHREQNYGYTF
>-|TRBV2|-|TRBJ1-1
TGTGCCAGCAGTGAAGATGGGGGGAACACTGAAGCTTTCTTT
CASSEDGGNTEAFF
>-|TRBV5-5|-|TRBJ2-7
TGTGCCAGCAGCTTGTGGGACGGGATCTACGAGCAGTACTTC
CASSLWDGIYEQYF
>-|TRBV5-1|-|TRBJ2-1
TGCGCCAGCAGCTTGGGAAACAGCAACAATGAGCAGTTCTTC
CASSLGNSNNEQFF
>-|TRBV6-5|-|TRBJ1-2
TGTGCCAGCAGTTTCCGACGGGACTCCTATGGCTACACCTTC
CASSFRRDSYGYTF
>-|TRBV7-3|-|TRBJ1-1
TGTGCCAGCAGCTTAACGGGCAGTGTGAACACTGAAGCTTTCTTT
CASSLTGSVNTEAFF
>TRBD2|TRBV6-6|-|TRBJ2-7
TGTGCCACGGGAGGTACCTACGAGCAGTACTTC
CATGGTYEQYF
>-|TRBV2|-|TRBJ1-2
TGTGCCAGCAGTGGGGGGGATTCTAACTATGGCTACACCTTC
CASSGGDSNYGYTF
>-|TRBV11-1|once|TRBJ1-2
TGTGCCAGCAGCTTAGATATCGTCAGTTCCTATGGCTACACCTTC
CASSLDIVSSYGYTF
>TRBD2|TRBV5-6|-|TRBJ2-7
TGTGCCAGCTCGCCCCTCGCTAGCGGGAGTTACGAGCAGTACTTC
CASSPLASGSYEQYF
>-|TRBV7-9|-|TRBJ1-1
TGTGCCAGCAGCTCGGACCAGGGAAACACTGAAGCTTTCTTT
CASSSDQGNTEAFF
>-|TRBV5-4|-|TRBJ1-6
TGTGCCAGCAGTGGGACACCGAATAATTCACCCCTCCACTTT
CASSGTPNNSPLHF
>-|TRBV7-2|-|TRBJ2-3
TGTGCCAGCAGCTTAACTAGCAGCACAGATACGCAGTATTTT
CASSLTSSTDTQYF
>-|TRBV20-1|-|TRBJ1-2
TGCAGTGCTCCCCCGGCCTATGGCTACACCTTC
CSAPPAYGYTF
>-|TRBV28|-|TRBJ2-4
TGTGCCAGCAGTTTGGCAGGGTCAGCCAAAAACATTCAGTACTTC
CASSLAGSAKNIQYF
>TRBD1|TRBV7-9|-|TRBJ1-4
TGTGCCAGCAGCCAACTACAGGGGGCTAGGGAAAAACTGTTTTTT
CASSQLQGAREKLFF
>TRBD1|TRBV15|-|TRBJ1-4
TGTGCCACCAGCAGTAGGACAGGGATGGCTGAAAAACTGTTTTTT
CATSSRTGMAEKLFF
>-|TRBV2|once|TRBJ2-1
TGTGCCAGCAGTCGATACAATGAGCAGTTCTTC
CASSRYNEQFF
>-|TRBV10-1|-|TRBJ2-3
TGCGCCAGCAGTGCGGGACGGGAGACAGATACGCAGTATTTT
CASSAGRETDTQYF
>TRBD2|TRBV29-1|once|TRBJ2-1
TGCAGCGCCGATCGAGCGGGAGTTCGCAATGAGCAGTTCTTC
CSADRAGVRNEQFF